The 13 T cell receptor beta chains reported below all come from one sample, sequenced in a study of CD8+CD57+ T cells in acquired aplastic anemia. It was patients with CD8+CD57+ cell expansion by flow cytometry who were chosen for sequencing. CDR3 and TCR beta VDJ profiling relied on genomic DNA as the template. Via MiXCR, TCRdb re-called the reads, giving one row per CDR3 protein. This table holds under 200,000 distinct CDR3 sequences, about 50% found once. The sequenced material came from sorted CD4+, CD8+, or CD8+CD57+ T cells (not recorded which) from PBMCs. The receptors stem from a human donor with aplastic anemia.

The chain carries TRBV20-1 and TRBJ1-2, with 7 bases fitting TRBD1. The CDR3 has 15 amino acids. With V trimmed by 7 bases and J by 7 bases, 18 bases remained unmatched. CDR1 is DFQATT and CDR2 is SNEGSKA in the germline V gene (reference sequence). CDR3 residues: CSDKRTGKGAVGYTF. CDR3 coding DNA: TGCAGTGATAAACGTACGGGGAAGGGGGCTGTTGGCTACACCTTC.

This clonotype was seen more than once but under ten times. The CDR3, as DNA: TGTGCCAGCAGCCAGACAGGAGACTGGGCAACTAATGAAAAACTGTTTTTT. Translating it yields CASSQTGDWATNEKLFF. The J gene is TRBJ1-4, the V gene TRBV4-2, with a tentative D call TRBD1 (6 bases). Trimming cost V 3 bases and J 0 bases, with 14 bases left between them. Germline CDR1 is LGHNA and CDR2 is YNFKEQ. The CDR3 extends over 17 amino acids.

V is TRBV7-6 and J is TRBJ2-5; a possible D gene is TRBD2 (6 bases). Germline V gives CDR1 SGHVS, CDR2 FNYEAQ. Trimming removed 2 bases at V and 1 base at J, with 8 bases between. There are 14 residues in the CDR3. CDR3 residues: CASSLRAGQETQYF. The CDR3 DNA reads TGTGCCAGCAGCTTAAGAGCGGGCCAAGAGACCCAGTACTTC.

This clonotype came up a few times. The CDR3 bases are TGCAGTGCTAGACCAGAACCCCTCAAATCTCGGGAAGCTTTCTTT. It translates to CSARPEPLKSREAFF. The V gene is TRBV20-1, the J gene TRBJ1-1, with D uncertain. The germline V gene encodes CDR1 DFQATT and CDR2 SNEGSKA (reference sequence). The germline V and J ends were trimmed by 2 bases and 8 bases, with 21 bases remaining between them. The CDR3 extends over 15 amino acids.

This clonotype has at least ten counts. This chain links TRBV6-5 with TRBJ2-7, with D possibly TRBD1 on 6 matching bases. Trimming pared 3 bases from V and 4 bases from J, leaving 10 bases between. Looked up from germline, CDR1 is MNHEY and CDR2 is SVGAGI. CDR3 length: 13 amino acids. The CDR3 reads CASSYGDKYEQYF. The CDR3 DNA reads as TGTGCCAGCAGTTATGGGGACAAGTACGAGCAGTACTTC.

This clonotype was detected once. This chain uses TRBV10-3 with TRBJ2-5; D tentatively reads TRBD1 or TRBD2 (5 bases each). The CDR3 is 14 residues long. Trimming took off 0 bases at V and 5 bases at J, with 10 bases between the two ends. Germline V gene lookup returns CDR1 ENHRY and CDR2 SYGVKD. CDR3: CAISESGGEETQYF. CDR3 bases: TGTGCCATCAGTGAGTCTGGGGGAGAGGAGACCCAGTACTTC.

The chain recombines TRBV6-1 with TRBJ2-7, with TRBD2 matching over 12 bases. The CDR3 runs to 16 residues. The junction had 11 bases not matched to a gene; V was cut back by 6 bases and J by 5 bases. In germline, CDR1 is MNHNS, CDR2 SASEGT. CDR3 in amino acids: CASSHLLAGGSNEQYF. The CDR3 bases are TGTGCCAGCAGCCACCTCCTAGCGGGAGGGTCTAACGAGCAGTACTTC.

The CDR3 protein is CASSILPPGQGAASYEQYF. CDR3 bases: TGTGCCAGCAGCATACTCCCACCAGGGCAGGGGGCGGCATCCTACGAGCAGTACTTC. The rearrangement links TRBV13 to TRBJ2-7; 8 bases match TRBD1. The V gene end was trimmed by 5 bases and the J gene end by 1 base; junction bases not matched to a gene: 19. CDR1 is PRHDT and CDR2 is FYEKMQ in the germline V gene (reference sequence). The length of the CDR3 is 19 residues.

V is TRBV19 and J is TRBJ1-3; D perhaps matches TRBD1 (6 bases). V was shortened by 7 bases and J by 0 bases, with 13 bases between the two germline ends. In germline, CDR1 is LNHDA, CDR2 SQIVND (reference sequence). The CDR3 is made up of 15 amino acids. For the CDR3, the DNA is TGTGCCAGTAACCTCGACAGGTCCTCTGGAAACACCATATATTTT. Amino acid sequence: CASNLDRSSGNTIYF.

Regarding this clonotype: With a much larger clone just one base away, this may be a read error. The chain recombines TRBV12-3 or TRBV12-4 with TRBJ1-1; D call uncertain. The CDR3 is made up of 14 amino acids. The germline V and J ends were trimmed by 1 base and 4 bases, with 10 bases remaining between them. The CDR3 DNA reads TGTGCCAGCAGTTTAGGGGTTCGGGCCACTGAAGCTTTCTTT. This translates into CASSLGVRATEAFF.

The chain carries TRBV10-3 and TRBJ2-3; 7 nucleotides agree with TRBD1. This CDR3 region has 17 residues. Germline V CDR1 and CDR2: ENHRY, SYGVKD. The V segment lost 7 bases and the J segment 0 bases; nucleotides outside the gene matches: 13. The CDR3 spells CAITEHPRQGSTDTQYF. Written as DNA, the CDR3 is TGTGCCATCACGGAACACCCTCGACAGGGTAGCACAGATACGCAGTATTTT.

The chain joins TRBV11-2 to TRBJ2-2, with D perhaps TRBD1 (7 bases). The CDR3 is 18 residues long. V was shortened by 8 bases and J by 3 bases, with 25 bases between the two germline ends. Germline CDR1 SGHAT, CDR2 FQNNGV. The CDR3 DNA follows: TGTGCCAGCGGACTGAGCAGGGGGGATGATAGAGACACCGGGGAGCTGTTTTTT. Translated: CASGLSRGDDRDTGELFF.

This clonotype was seen ten or more times. The genes are TRBV24-1 and TRBJ2-1; 8 bases are shared with TRBD2. The CDR3 has 16 residues. CDR1 is KGHDR, CDR2 SFDVKD, per germline. Unmatched junction bases numbered 3, after V lost 3 bases and J lost 0 bases. The CDR3 spells CATSDRLAPSYNEQFF. CDR3 nucleotides: TGTGCCACCAGTGATCGACTAGCGCCCTCCTACAATGAGCAGTTCTTC.